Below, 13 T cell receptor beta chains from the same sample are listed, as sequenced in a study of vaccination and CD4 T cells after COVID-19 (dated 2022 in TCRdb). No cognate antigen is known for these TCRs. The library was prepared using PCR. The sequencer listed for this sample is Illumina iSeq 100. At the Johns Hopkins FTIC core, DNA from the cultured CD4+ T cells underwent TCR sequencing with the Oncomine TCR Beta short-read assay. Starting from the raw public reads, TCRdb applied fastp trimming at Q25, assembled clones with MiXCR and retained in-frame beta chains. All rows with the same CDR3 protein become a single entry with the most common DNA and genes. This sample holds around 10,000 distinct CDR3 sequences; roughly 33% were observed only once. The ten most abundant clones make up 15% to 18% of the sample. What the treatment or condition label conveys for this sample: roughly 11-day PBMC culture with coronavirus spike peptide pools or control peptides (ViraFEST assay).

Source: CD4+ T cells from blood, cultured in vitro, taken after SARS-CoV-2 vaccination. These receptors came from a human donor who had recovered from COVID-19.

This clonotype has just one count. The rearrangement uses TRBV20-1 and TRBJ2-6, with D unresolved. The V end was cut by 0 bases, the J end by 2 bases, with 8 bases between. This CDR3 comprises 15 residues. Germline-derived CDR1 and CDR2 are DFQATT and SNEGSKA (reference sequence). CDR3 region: CSARDGGAGANVLTF. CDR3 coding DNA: TGCAGTGCTAGAGATGGCGGCGCTGGGGCCAACGTCCTGACTTTC.

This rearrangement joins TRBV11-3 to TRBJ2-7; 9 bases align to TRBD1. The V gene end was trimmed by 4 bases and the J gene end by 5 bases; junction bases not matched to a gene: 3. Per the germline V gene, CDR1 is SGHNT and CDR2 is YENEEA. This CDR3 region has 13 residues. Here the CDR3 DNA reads TGTGCCAGCAGCTCCCGGGACAGGGACGAGCAGTACTTC. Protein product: CASSSRDRDEQYF. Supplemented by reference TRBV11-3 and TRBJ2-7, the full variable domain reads EAGVVQSPRYKIIEKKQPVAFWCNPISGHNTLYWYLQNLGQGPELLIRYENEEAVDDSQLPKDRFSAERLKGVDSTLKIQPAELGDSAVYLCASSSRDRDEQYFGPGTRLTVT.

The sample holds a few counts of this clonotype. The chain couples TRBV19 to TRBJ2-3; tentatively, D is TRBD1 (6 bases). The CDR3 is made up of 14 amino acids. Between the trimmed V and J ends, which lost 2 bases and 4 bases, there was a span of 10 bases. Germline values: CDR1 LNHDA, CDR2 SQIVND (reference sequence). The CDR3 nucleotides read TGTGCCAGTAGTATAAGACAGGCACCAGATACGCAGTATTTT. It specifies CASSIRQAPDTQYF.

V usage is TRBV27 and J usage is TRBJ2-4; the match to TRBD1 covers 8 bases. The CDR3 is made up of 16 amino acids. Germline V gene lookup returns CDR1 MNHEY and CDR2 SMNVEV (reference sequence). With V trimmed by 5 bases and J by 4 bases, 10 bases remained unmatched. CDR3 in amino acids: CASSGARDRLKNIQYF. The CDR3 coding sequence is TGTGCCAGCAGTGGGGCCCGGGACAGGCTAAAAAACATTCAGTACTTC.

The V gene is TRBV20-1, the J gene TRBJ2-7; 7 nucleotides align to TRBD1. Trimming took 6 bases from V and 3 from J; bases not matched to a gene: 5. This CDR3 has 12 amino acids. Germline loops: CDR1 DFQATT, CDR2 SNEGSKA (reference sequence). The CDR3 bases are TGCAGTGCCCCAGACAGGGACTACGAGCAGTACTTC. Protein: CSAPDRDYEQYF.

The CDR3 reads CASSYGGGQNGYTF. CDR3 DNA: TGTGCCAGCAGTTATGGGGGCGGACAGAATGGCTACACCTTC. The V and J genes are TRBV6-2 or TRBV6-3 and TRBJ1-2, with D possibly being TRBD1 (6 bases). The V gene's germline CDR1 is MNHEY and CDR2 SVGEGT. CDR3 length: 14 amino acids. The V gene lost 3 bases and the J gene lost 6 bases, with 14 bases spanning the gap.

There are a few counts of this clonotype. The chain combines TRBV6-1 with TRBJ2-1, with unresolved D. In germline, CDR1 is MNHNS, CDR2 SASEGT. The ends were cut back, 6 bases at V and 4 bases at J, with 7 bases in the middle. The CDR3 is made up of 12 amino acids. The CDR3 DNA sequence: TGTGCCAGCAGCCCAAGGTACAATGAGCAGTTCTTC. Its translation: CASSPRYNEQFF.

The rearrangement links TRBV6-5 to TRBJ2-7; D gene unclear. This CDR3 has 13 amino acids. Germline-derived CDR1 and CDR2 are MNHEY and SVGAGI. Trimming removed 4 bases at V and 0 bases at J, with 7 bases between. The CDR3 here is CASSLDTSYEQYF. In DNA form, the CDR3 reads TGTGCCAGCAGTTTAGACACCTCCTACGAGCAGTACTTC.

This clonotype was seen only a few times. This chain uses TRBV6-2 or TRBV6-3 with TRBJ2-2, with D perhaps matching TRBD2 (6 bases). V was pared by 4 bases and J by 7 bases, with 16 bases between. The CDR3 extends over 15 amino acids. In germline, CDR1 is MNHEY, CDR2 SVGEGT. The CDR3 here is CASSLYSQAGGELFF. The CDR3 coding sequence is TGTGCCAGCAGTTTGTACAGCCAAGCGGGCGGGGAGCTGTTTTTT.

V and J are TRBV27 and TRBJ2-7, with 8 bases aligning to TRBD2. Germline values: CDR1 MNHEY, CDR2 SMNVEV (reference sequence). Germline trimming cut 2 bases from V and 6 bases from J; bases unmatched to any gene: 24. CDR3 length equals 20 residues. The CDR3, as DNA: TGTGCCAGCAGTTTAAAGCCCCTCCTTAGCGGGATTACCCACCGGGGCGAGCAGTACTTC. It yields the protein CASSLKPLLSGITHRGEQYF.

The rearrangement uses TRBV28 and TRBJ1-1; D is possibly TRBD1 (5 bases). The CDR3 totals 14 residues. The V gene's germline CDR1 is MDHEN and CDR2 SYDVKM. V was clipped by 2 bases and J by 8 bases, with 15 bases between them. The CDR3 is CASSLHSSQGEAFF. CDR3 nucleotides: TGTGCCAGCAGTTTACATTCTAGCCAGGGAGAAGCTTTCTTT. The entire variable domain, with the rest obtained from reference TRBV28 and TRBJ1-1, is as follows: DVKVTQSSRYLVKRTGEKVFLECVQDMDHENMFWYRQDPGLGLRLIYFSYDVKMKEKGDIPEGYSVSREKKERFSLILESASTNQTSMYLCASSLHSSQGEAFFGQGTRLTVV.

This CDR3 reads CASRRRENTGELFF. The DNA for the CDR3 is TGTGCCAGCCGGAGGCGGGAGAACACCGGGGAGCTGTTTTTT. V and J are TRBV7-9 and TRBJ2-2; perhaps TRBD2 as D (6 bases). Germline CDR1 is SEHNR and CDR2 is FQNEAQ (reference sequence). The CDR3 is 14 residues long. The V and J ends lost 8 bases and 1 base respectively, with 11 bases between them.

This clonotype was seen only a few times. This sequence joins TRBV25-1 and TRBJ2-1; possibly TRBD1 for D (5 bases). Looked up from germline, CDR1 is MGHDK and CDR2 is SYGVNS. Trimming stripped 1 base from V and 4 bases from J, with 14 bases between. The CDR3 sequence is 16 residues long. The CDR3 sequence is CASSESIGAIYNEQFF. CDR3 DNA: TGTGCCAGCAGTGAATCCATTGGGGCAATTTACAATGAGCAGTTCTTC.